This T cell receptor (beta chain) was retrieved from a study of identical twins. This clonotype was recorded a few times. Its cognate antigen is unknown. CDR3 length equals 18 residues. The germline V gene has CDR1 MGHRA and CDR2 YSYEKL. The junction had 7 bases not matched to a gene; V was cut back by 6 bases and J by 0 bases. Findings of the study overall: Whereas memory repertoires showed no such difference, abundant cord blood beta clonotypes carried fewer insertions. Out-of-frame beta sequences exhibited a weaker degree of excess twin sharing. Zero-insertion findings could be partly confounded by invariant cells (MAIT and iNKT cells).

A universal primer site came from template switching; cDNA carried unique molecular identifiers. TCRdb reanalysed the 5' RACE reads using MiXCR and keeps one entry per CDR3 protein. The table includes approximately 490,000 distinct CDR3 sequences, 20% to 25% detected once. This sample also belongs to another study, concerning yellow fever vaccine responses in identical twins.

Specimen: CD4+ T cells sorted from blood. This sequence joins TRBV4-1 and TRBJ2-2, with TRBD2 matching over 13 bases. The source of this sequence is a woman aged 18 to 35 in good health. CDR3 sequence (DNA): TGCGCCAGCAGTCTTGCGACTAGCGGGGGGACGAACACCGGGGAGCTGTTTTTT. Protein: CASSLATSGGTNTGELFF.